A selection of T cell receptor beta chains follows, all from one sample in a study of blood T cell repertoires in COVID-19. Assay used: immunoSEQ multiplex PCR; TCRdb lists only in-frame clones, some missing. Among approximately 69,000 clones listed, 70% to 75% were seen once. Source material: peripheral blood. These receptors were taken from a man aged 60 to 75 with acute or convalescent COVID-19. Both conserved end residues are part of each CDR3. Each record gives: V gene, D gene, J gene, clone size, CDR3 length, CDR3 protein, CDR3 DNA. A D gene is named only where the DNA matches it firmly. Clone sizes are given selectively: once, few, many, or a class where the clone is expanded.

TRBV19	TRBD2	TRBJ2-1	NA	17	CASSIDPPAGGHNEQFF	TGTGCCAGTAGTATAGATCCCCCAGCGGGAGGCCACAATGAGCAGTTCTTC
TRBV19	NA	TRBJ2-2	NA	14	CASSPTGNTGELFF	TGTGCCAGTAGCCCGACAGGGAACACCGGGGAGCTGTTTTTT
TRBV9	NA	TRBJ2-2	NA	13	CASSLLNTGELFF	TGTGCCAGCAGCCTACTGAACACCGGGGAGCTGTTTTTT
TRBV30	TRBD2	TRBJ2-7	few	14	CAWSGRDYLREQYF	TGTGCCTGGAGTGGGCGGGACTACCTAAGGGAGCAGTACTTC
TRBV24-1	TRBD2	TRBJ2-3	NA	15	CATSDYTSGTDTQYF	TGTGCCACCAGTGATTACACTAGCGGCACAGATACGCAGTATTTT
TRBV24-1	NA	TRBJ2-5	NA	15	CATSDLSSGQETQYF	TGTGCCACCAGTGATTTGTCGTCGGGACAAGAGACCCAGTACTTC
TRBV28	TRBD1	TRBJ1-6	NA	15	CASRDRGAYNSPLHF	TGTGCCAGCAGGGACAGGGGAGCCTATAATTCACCCCTCCACTTT
TRBV6-1	NA	TRBJ2-3	NA	16	CASSELWGAGTDTQYF	TGTGCCAGCAGTGAACTTTGGGGCGCAGGCACAGATACGCAGTATTTT
TRBV2	NA	TRBJ1-2	NA	12	CASSGEGLENTF	TGTGCCAGCAGTGGAGAGGGCCTGGAGAACACCTTC
TRBV6-5	NA	TRBJ2-7	NA	12	CASTQGGYEQYF	TGTGCCAGCACCCAGGGGGGTTACGAGCAGTACTTC
TRBV6-6	NA	TRBJ2-5	few	14	CASRGGWEEETQYF	TGTGCCAGCAGGGGGGGATGGGAGGAAGAGACCCAGTACTTC
TRBV2	NA	TRBJ2-5	NA	16	CASSTPQGTVRETQYF	TGTGCCAGCAGTACCCCACAGGGTACCGTCCGAGAGACCCAGTACTTC
TRBV19	NA	TRBJ1-2	few	13	CASSIRPGYGYTF	TGTGCCAGTAGTATACGTCCAGGCTATGGCTACACCTTC
TRBV6-1	TRBD1	TRBJ1-1	NA	15	CASSEMWTGGTEAFF	TGTGCCAGCAGTGAAATGTGGACAGGGGGGACTGAAGCTTTCTTT
TRBV5-5	TRBD1	TRBJ1-5	NA	16	CASSLLQGGSNQPQHF	TGTGCCAGCAGCTTACTACAGGGGGGGAGCAATCAGCCCCAGCATTTT
TRBV11-2	TRBD2	TRBJ2-7	NA	16	CASSSPRTSGSREQYF	TGTGCCAGCAGCTCCCCCCGGACTAGCGGGAGTCGCGAGCAGTACTTC
TRBV30	NA	TRBJ1-1	NA	12	CAWSRSGTEAFF	TGTGCCTGGAGTAGGTCAGGGACTGAAGCTTTCTTT
TRBV18	NA	TRBJ1-5	few	15	CASSSSSLLDQPQHF	TGTGCCAGCTCCTCAAGCTCCCTACTAGATCAGCCCCAGCATTTT
TRBV7-3	TRBD2	TRBJ2-3	NA	18	CASSLVGGSPGSTDTQYF	TGTGCCAGCAGCTTGGTTGGCGGGAGTCCCGGGAGCACAGATACGCAGTATTTT